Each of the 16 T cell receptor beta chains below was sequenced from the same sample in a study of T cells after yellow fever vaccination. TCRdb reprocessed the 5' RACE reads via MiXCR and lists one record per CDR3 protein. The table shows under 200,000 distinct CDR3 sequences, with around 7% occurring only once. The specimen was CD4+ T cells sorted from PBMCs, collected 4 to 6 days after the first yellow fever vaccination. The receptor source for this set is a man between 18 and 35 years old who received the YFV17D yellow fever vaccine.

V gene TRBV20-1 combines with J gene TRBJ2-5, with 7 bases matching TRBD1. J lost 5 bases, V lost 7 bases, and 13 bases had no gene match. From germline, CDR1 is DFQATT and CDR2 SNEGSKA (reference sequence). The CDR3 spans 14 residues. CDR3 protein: CSGPPDRARETQYF. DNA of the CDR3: TGCAGTGGCCCCCCAGACAGGGCGAGGGAGACCCAGTACTTC.

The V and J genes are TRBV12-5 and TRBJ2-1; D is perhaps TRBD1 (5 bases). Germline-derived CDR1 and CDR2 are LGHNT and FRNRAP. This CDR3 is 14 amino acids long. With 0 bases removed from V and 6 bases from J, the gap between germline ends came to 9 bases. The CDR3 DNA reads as TGTGCTAGTGGTTTGGTACCAGGGTTCAATGAGCAGTTCTTC. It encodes CASGLVPGFNEQFF.

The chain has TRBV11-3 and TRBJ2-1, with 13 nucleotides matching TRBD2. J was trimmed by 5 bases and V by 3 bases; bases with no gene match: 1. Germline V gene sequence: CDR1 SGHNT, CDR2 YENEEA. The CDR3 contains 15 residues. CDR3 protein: CASSFTSGGDNEQFF. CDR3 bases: TGTGCCAGCAGCTTTACTAGCGGGGGGGACAATGAGCAGTTCTTC.

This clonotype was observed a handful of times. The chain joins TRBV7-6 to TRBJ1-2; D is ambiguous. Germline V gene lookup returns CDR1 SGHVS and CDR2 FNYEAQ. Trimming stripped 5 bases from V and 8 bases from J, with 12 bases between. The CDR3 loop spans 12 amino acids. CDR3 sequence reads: CASSPDGGGYTF. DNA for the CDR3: TGTGCCAGCAGCCCGGACGGCGGCGGCTACACCTTC.

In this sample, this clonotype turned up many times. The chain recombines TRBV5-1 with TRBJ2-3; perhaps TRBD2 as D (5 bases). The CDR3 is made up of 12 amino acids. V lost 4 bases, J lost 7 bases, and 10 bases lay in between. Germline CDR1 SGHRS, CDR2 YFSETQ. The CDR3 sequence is CASSQEENTQYF. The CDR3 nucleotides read TGCGCCAGCAGCCAGGAGGAAAATACGCAGTATTTT.

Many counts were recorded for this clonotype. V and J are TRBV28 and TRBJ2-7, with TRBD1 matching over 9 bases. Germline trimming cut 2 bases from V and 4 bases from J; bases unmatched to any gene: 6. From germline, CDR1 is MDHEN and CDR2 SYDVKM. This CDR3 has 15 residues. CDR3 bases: TGTGCCAGCAGTTTAGAGGGGACAGGGCCGTACGAGCAGTACGTC. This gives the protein CASSLEGTGPYEQYV.

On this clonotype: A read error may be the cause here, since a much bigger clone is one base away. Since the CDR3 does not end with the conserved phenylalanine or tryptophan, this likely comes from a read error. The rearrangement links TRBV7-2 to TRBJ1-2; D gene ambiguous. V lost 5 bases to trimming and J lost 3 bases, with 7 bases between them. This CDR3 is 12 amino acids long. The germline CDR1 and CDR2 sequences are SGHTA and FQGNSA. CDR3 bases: TGTGCCAGCAGCCCAGATGACTATGGCTACACCTCC. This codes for CASSPDDYGYTS.

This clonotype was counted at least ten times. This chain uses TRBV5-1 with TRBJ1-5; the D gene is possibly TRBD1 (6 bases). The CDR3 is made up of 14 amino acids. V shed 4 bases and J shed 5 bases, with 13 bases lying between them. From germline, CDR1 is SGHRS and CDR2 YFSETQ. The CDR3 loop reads CASSLDSRDQPQHF. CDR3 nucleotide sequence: TGCGCCAGCAGCCTGGACAGCAGGGATCAGCCCCAGCATTTT.

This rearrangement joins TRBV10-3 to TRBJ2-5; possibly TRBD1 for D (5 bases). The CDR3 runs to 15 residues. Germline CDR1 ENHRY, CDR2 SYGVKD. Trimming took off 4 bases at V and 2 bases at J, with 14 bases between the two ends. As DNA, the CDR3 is TGTGCCATCAGTGGCACAGGAGCCTTACAAGAGACCCAGTACTTC. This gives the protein CAISGTGALQETQYF.

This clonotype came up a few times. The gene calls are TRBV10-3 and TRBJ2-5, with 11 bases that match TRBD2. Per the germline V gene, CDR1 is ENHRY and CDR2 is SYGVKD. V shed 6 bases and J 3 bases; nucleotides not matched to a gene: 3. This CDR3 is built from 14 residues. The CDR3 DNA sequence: TGTGCCATCAGCCAGGGACTAGCGGAAGAGACCCAGTACTTC. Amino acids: CAISQGLAEETQYF.

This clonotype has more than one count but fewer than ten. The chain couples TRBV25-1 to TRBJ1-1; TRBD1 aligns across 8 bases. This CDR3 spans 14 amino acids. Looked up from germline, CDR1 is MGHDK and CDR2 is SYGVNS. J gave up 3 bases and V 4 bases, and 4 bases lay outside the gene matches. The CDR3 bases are TGTGCCAGCAGTGCGCAGGGGGCTTACACTGAAGCTTTCTTT. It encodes CASSAQGAYTEAFF.

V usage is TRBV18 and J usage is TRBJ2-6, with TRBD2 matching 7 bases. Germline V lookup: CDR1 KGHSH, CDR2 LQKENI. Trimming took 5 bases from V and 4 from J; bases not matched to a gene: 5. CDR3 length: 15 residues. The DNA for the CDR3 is TGTGCCAGCTCAACGGGGGGAGCCGGGGCCAACGTCCTGACTTTC. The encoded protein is CASSTGGAGANVLTF.

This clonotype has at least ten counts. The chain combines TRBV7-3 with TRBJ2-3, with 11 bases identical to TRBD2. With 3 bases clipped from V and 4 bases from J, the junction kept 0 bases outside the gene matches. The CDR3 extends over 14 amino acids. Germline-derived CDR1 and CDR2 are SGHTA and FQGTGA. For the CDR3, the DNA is TGTGCCAGCAGCTTGACTAGCGGGGCAGATACGCAGTATTTT. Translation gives CASSLTSGADTQYF.

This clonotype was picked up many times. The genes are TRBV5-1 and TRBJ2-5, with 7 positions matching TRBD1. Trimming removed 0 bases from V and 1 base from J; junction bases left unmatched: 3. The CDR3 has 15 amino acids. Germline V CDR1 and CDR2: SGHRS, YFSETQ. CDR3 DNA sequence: TGCGCCAGCAGCTTGGTAGGGACAGCCCAAGAGACCCAGTACTTC. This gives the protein CASSLVGTAQETQYF.

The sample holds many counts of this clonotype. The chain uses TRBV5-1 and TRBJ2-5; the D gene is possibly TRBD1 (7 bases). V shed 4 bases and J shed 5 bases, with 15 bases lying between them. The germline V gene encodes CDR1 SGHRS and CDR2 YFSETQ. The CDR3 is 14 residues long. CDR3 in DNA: TGCGCCAGCAGCCCAGGGGGGCCGGGCGAGACCCAGTACTTC. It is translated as CASSPGGPGETQYF.

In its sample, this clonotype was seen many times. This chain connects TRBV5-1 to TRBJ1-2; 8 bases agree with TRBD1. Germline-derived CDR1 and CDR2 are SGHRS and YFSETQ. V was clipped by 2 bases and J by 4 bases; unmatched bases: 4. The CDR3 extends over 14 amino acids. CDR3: CASSFLDRGYGYTF. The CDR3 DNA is TGCGCCAGCAGCTTTCTCGACAGGGGCTATGGCTACACCTTC.